This T cell receptor (beta chain) was observed in a study of cytomegalovirus exposure and HLA in healthy donors. Study-wide context: The 110 or so validation repertoires used a platform that matched the one used for the approximately 670 first-cohort repertoires, as a later analysis reported. Findings and caveats of the study: In the 130 or so validation repertoires, a later analysis found that first-cohort TCR clusters tended to co-occur.

This CDR3 is 14 amino acids long. The V end lost 0 bases, the J end lost 5 bases, and 9 bases lay between the germline ends. Germline CDR1 reads SGHTA; CDR2 reads FQGNSA. Assay: immunoSEQ multiplex PCR; the TCRdb copy retains only in-frame clones and omits some. The sample carries around 250,000 clones, less than 95% recorded once. As for this clone: Antigen: not known.

The chain employs TRBV7-2 and TRBJ2-3, with TRBD1 as a possible D gene (6 bases). Sequencing was performed on PBMCs. This TCR was recovered from a woman in her twenties or thirties in good health and CMV-seronegative. The CDR3 DNA sequence: TGTGCCAGCAGCTTAGCCCTAGGGGGAGATACGCAGTATTTT. The encoded protein is CASSLALGGDTQYF.